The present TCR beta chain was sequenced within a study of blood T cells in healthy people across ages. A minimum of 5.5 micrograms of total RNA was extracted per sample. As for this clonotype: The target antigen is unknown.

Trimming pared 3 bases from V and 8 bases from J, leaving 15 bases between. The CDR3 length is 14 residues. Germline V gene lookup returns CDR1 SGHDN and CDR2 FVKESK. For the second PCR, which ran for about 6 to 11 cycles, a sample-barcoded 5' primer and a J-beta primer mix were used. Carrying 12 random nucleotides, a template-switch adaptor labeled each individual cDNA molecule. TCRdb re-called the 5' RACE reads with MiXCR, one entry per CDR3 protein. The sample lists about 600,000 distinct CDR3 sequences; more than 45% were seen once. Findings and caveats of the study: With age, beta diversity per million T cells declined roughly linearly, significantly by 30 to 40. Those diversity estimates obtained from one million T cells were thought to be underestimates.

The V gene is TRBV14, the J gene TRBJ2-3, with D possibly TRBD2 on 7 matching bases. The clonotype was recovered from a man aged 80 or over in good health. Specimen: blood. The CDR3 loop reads CASSHRGGGITQYF. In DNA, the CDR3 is TGTGCCAGCAGCCACCGGGGAGGGGGAATTACGCAGTATTTT.